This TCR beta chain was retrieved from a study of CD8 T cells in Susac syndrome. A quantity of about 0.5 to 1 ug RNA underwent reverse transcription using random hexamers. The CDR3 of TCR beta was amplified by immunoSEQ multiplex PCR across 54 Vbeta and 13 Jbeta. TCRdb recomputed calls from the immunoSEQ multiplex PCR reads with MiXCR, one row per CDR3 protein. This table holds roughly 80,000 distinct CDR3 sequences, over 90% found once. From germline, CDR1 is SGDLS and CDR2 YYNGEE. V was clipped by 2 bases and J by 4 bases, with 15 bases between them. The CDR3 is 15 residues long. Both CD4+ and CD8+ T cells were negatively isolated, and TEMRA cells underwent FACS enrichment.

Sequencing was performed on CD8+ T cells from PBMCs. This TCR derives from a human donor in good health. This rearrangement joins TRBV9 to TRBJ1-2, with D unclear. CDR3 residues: CASSVGSQSSYGYTF. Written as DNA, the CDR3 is TGTGCCAGCAGCGTGGGCAGTCAGTCAAGCTATGGCTACACCTTC.